This entry is about one T cell receptor beta chain. No antigen is known for it. Germline loops: CDR1 SGHNT, CDR2 YYREEE (reference sequence). Germline trimming cut 1 base from V and 7 bases from J; bases unmatched to any gene: 7. The CDR3 spans 15 residues. The protocol was immunoSEQ multiplex PCR, while the TCRdb copy is restricted to in-frame clones and leaves out a portion. The data contain around 70,000 clones, almost 90% of them singletons. This entry belongs to a study of identifying expanded T cells in peripheral blood. Study findings and constraints: Approximately 2-week clone count variance significantly increased as total template count grew.

Collection occurred without any documented infections or immune events in donors. This sequence was found in a person between 18 and 75 years old in good health. The genes are TRBV5-4 and TRBJ1-1; 10 positions agree with TRBD1. The sequencing input was blood. In DNA, the CDR3 is TGTGCCAGCAGCTTGATCGACAGGGGGCAGGTTGAAGCTTTCTTT. It specifies CASSLIDRGQVEAFF. The variable domain in full, with the rest retrieved from reference TRBV5-4 and TRBJ1-1, is ETGVTQSPTHLIKTRGQQVTLRCSSQSGHNTVSWYQQALGQGPQFIFQYYREEENGRGNFPPRFSGLQFPNYSSELNVNALELDDSALYLCASSLIDRGQVEAFFGQGTRLTVV.